The 3 T cell receptor beta chains below were found in one sample sequenced in a study of a mutant IDH1 vaccine in newly diagnosed glioma. Indicated time point: week 5, during vaccination. Doses comprised 300 ug of mutant IDH1 20-mer peptide each, plus topical imiquimod. No antigens are known for them. The repertoire was sequenced with immunoSEQ multiplex PCR; TCRdb's copy has only in-frame clones and lacks some. The sample includes 45,000 to 70,000 clones, 75% to 85% of them seen just once. Here the sequenced sample was PBMCs, taken from a glioma patient whose treatment included an IDH1 peptide vaccine. Receptors were obtained from a young man with glioma.

The chain links TRBV27 to TRBJ1-2, with 9 bases fitting TRBD1. V lost 1 base, J lost 6 bases, and 9 bases stayed unmatched. The CDR3 spans 16 residues. Germline V lookup: CDR1 MNHEY, CDR2 SMNVEV (reference sequence). CDR3 nucleotide sequence: TGTGCCAGCAGTTTATACCCCAGGACAGGGGATAATGGCTACACCTTC. Translated, it gives CASSLYPRTGDNGYTF.

This chain connects TRBV5-5 to TRBJ1-5, with 8 positions matching TRBD1. There are 17 residues in the CDR3. V shed 2 bases and J 7 bases; nucleotides not matched to a gene: 14. The germline V gene encodes CDR1 SGHKS and CDR2 YYEKEE (reference sequence). CDR3 in DNA: TGTGCCAGCAGCTTAAATCTTATACGGACAGGGCGACAGCCCCAGCATTTT. It is translated as CASSLNLIRTGRQPQHF.

This clone was counted only a few times. The chain recombines TRBV10-3 with TRBJ1-4; D is unclear. Germline V CDR1 and CDR2: ENHRY, SYGVKD. The CDR3 totals 15 residues. The V and J ends lost 4 bases and 0 bases respectively, with 9 bases between them. In DNA form, the CDR3 reads TGTGCCATCAGTGGTGGCCCAGCAACTAATGAAAAACTGTTTTTT. This gives the protein CAISGGPATNEKLFF.